Each of the 27 T cell receptor beta chains below was sequenced from the same sample in a study of T-cell memory formation after mild COVID-19. TCRdb re-analysed the 5' RACE reads in MiXCR, keeping a single row per CDR3 protein. Seen here are fewer than 140,000 distinct CDR3 sequences, around 12% observed once, and the top ten hold more than 25%. The specimen sequenced was PBMCs or a T cell subset sorted from them (not recorded which). These receptors all come from an adult woman who had mild COVID-19 (a few samples of this study predate the infection). Cell type and time point are not known.

This clonotype showed up just a few times. J is TRBJ1-6 and V is TRBV5-1; D may be TRBD1 (6 bases). This CDR3 is 15 amino acids long. Trimming took off 3 bases at V and 9 bases at J, with 16 bases between the two ends. Germline lookup yields CDR1 SGHRS and CDR2 YFSETQ. The CDR3 sequence: CASSSEWGAGSPLHF. DNA of the CDR3: TGCGCCAGCAGCTCGGAGTGGGGGGCCGGTTCACCCCTCCACTTT.

The V and J genes are TRBV20-1 and TRBJ2-1; D is ambiguous. The CDR3 is 12 residues long. Germline CDR1 is DFQATT and CDR2 is SNEGSKA (reference sequence). V was clipped by 1 base and J by 7 bases, with 8 bases between them. The CDR3 spells CSARADGNEQFF. The CDR3 region has the DNA TGCAGTGCTAGAGCCGATGGAAATGAGCAGTTCTTC.

CDR3 in amino acids: CASSPNPSSGGQFF. CDR3 DNA: TGCGCCAGCAGCCCAAACCCCAGCAGTGGCGGGCAGTTCTTC. The chain has TRBV4-1 and TRBJ2-1; D is unresolved. Trimming removed 4 bases from V and 12 bases from J, with 19 bases in between. The germline V gene encodes CDR1 MGHRA and CDR2 YSYEKL. The CDR3 loop spans 14 amino acids.

The CDR3, as DNA: TGTGCCAGCAGCCAAACCGAGAGGGGGCGGGATGAGCAGTTCTTC. Its protein is CASSQTERGRDEQFF. V is TRBV3-1 and J is TRBJ2-1; 7 bases align to TRBD1. J gave up 8 bases and V 2 bases, and 9 bases lay outside the gene matches. Germline loops: CDR1 LGHDT, CDR2 YNNKEL (reference sequence). The CDR3 covers 15 residues.

This chain uses TRBV5-1 with TRBJ2-1; no reliable D call. CDR3 size: 13 residues. The germline gives CDR1 SGHRS, CDR2 YFSETQ. V was trimmed by 0 bases and J by 7 bases, leaving 8 bases between them. CDR3 in amino acids: CASSLATMNEQFF. The CDR3 DNA follows: TGCGCCAGCAGCTTGGCCACGATGAATGAGCAGTTCTTC. Full variable domain (remainder filled in from reference TRBV5-1 and TRBJ2-1): KAGVTQTPRYLIKTRGQQVTLSCSPISGHRSVSWYQQTPGQGLQFLFEYFSETQRNKGNFPGRFSGRQFSNSRSEMNVSTLELGDSALYLCASSLATMNEQFFGPGTRLTVL.

The V gene is TRBV24-1, the J gene TRBJ2-3, with 12 nucleotides matching TRBD2. There are 17 residues in the CDR3. Germline CDR1 KGHDR, CDR2 SFDVKD. V shed 3 bases and J 4 bases; nucleotides not matched to a gene: 7. The CDR3 coding sequence is TGTGCCACCAGTGATCAGACTAGCGGGAGTATCCCAGATACGCAGTATTTT. This gives the protein CATSDQTSGSIPDTQYF.

The rearrangement uses TRBV4-1 and TRBJ1-4; the D gene is possibly TRBD1 (5 bases). The CDR3 length is 15 residues. The ends were cut back, 1 base at V and 8 bases at J, with 14 bases in the middle. From germline, CDR1 is MGHRA and CDR2 YSYEKL. CDR3 nucleotide sequence: TGCGCCAGCAGCCAAGTACAGGATCCGAGGGAAAAACTGTTTTTT. Translated, it gives CASSQVQDPREKLFF.

This clonotype was counted a few times. The chain combines TRBV29-1 with TRBJ2-1; D could derive from TRBD1 or TRBD2 (6 bases each). Germline lookup yields CDR1 SQVTM and CDR2 ANQGSEA. Trimming shortened V by 2 bases and J by 7 bases, and 9 bases separated the two germline ends. The CDR3 is made up of 12 amino acids. CDR3 loop: CSVEKGGNEQFF. CDR3 in DNA: TGCAGCGTTGAAAAGGGGGGTAATGAGCAGTTCTTC.

The V and J genes are TRBV29-1 and TRBJ2-7; D is undetermined. The germline gives CDR1 SQVTM, CDR2 ANQGSEA. The CDR3 runs to 13 residues. Trimming took off 0 bases at V and 1 base at J, with 7 bases between the two ends. CDR3 protein: CSVEDPHSYEQYF. CDR3 DNA: TGCAGCGTTGAAGATCCGCATTCCTACGAGCAGTACTTC.

The table lists this clonotype with a few counts. The chain combines TRBV5-6 with TRBJ2-1; 8 nucleotides match TRBD2. CDR1 SGHDT and CDR2 YYEEEE come from the germline V gene. The CDR3 length is 16 residues. The trim removed 4 bases at V and 7 bases at J, leaving 13 bases unmatched. The CDR3 sequence is CASSVVLGLEGNEQFF. In nucleotides, the CDR3 is TGTGCCAGCAGCGTTGTCTTGGGACTAGAGGGGAATGAGCAGTTCTTC.

This chain uses TRBV13 with TRBJ1-5; 12 nucleotides agree with TRBD1. The junction had 11 bases not matched to a gene; V was cut back by 5 bases and J by 9 bases. Germline assignment: CDR1 PRHDT and CDR2 FYEKMQ (reference sequence). The CDR3 consists of 16 residues. The CDR3 region is CASSHGTGGLQGPQHF. CDR3 DNA: TGTGCCAGCAGCCACGGGACAGGGGGCCTCCAGGGGCCCCAGCATTTT.

This chain joins TRBV5-6 and TRBJ2-3; weak D call: TRBD2 (6 bases). V gave up 4 bases and J gave up 4 bases, with 13 bases separating them. CDR3 size: 14 residues. Germline-derived CDR1 and CDR2 are SGHDT and YYEEEE. The CDR3 reads CASSPGTGADTQYF. DNA for the CDR3: TGTGCCAGCAGCCCCGGGACTGGGGCAGATACGCAGTATTTT.

This clonotype was counted between two and nine times. The J gene is TRBJ2-7, the V gene TRBV7-2; TRBD1 might be the D (5 bases). Trimming shortened V by 1 base and J by 7 bases, and 20 bases separated the two germline ends. CDR3 length equals 16 residues. Germline V gene lookup returns CDR1 SGHTA and CDR2 FQGNSA. Here the CDR3 reads CASSLDDNDSSGEQYF. Here the CDR3 DNA reads TGTGCCAGCAGCTTAGATGATAACGACAGCTCCGGGGAGCAGTACTTC.

V and J are TRBV6-2 or TRBV6-3 and TRBJ2-5; D perhaps matches TRBD2 (5 bases). The CDR3 runs 12 residues. CDR1 is MNHEY and CDR2 is SVGEGT in the germline V gene. With 5 bases removed from V and 2 bases from J, the gap between germline ends came to 6 bases. The CDR3 DNA sequence: TGTGCCAGCAGTGGGAGTCAAGAGACCCAGTACTTC. It specifies CASSGSQETQYF.

The V gene is TRBV7-6, the J gene TRBJ1-1; D not certain. V gave up 4 bases and J gave up 0 bases, with 18 bases separating them. Germline CDR1 SGHVS, CDR2 FNYEAQ. This CDR3 is built from 17 residues. The CDR3 loop reads CASSSTDSGLVNTEAFF. CDR3 sequence (DNA): TGTGCCAGCAGCTCCACGGATTCCGGTTTGGTGAACACTGAAGCTTTCTTT.

This clonotype was detected only a few times. This sequence joins TRBV7-9 and TRBJ2-3; 7 bases line up with TRBD2. Germline V gene lookup returns CDR1 SEHNR and CDR2 FQNEAQ (reference sequence). CDR3 length: 15 amino acids. The junction had 2 bases not matched to a gene; V was cut back by 2 bases and J by 0 bases. CDR3 nucleotide sequence: TGTGCCAGCAGCTTAATTAGCGGGAGCACAGATACGCAGTATTTT. This encodes CASSLISGSTDTQYF.

This clonotype was found a few times. This chain links TRBV29-1 with TRBJ1-2, with D perhaps matching TRBD1 (6 bases). V was shortened by 4 bases and J by 12 bases, with 6 bases between the two germline ends. The CDR3 loop spans 8 amino acids. CDR1 SQVTM and CDR2 ANQGSEA come from the germline V gene. For the CDR3, the DNA is TGCAGCGTTGCAGGGGACACCTTC. Encoded protein: CSVAGDTF.

A few counts support this clonotype. The rearrangement links TRBV6-2 or TRBV6-3 to TRBJ2-7; D perhaps matches TRBD2 (6 bases). V lost 5 bases to trimming and J lost 3 bases, with 14 bases between them. Germline V CDR1 and CDR2: MNHEY, SVGEGT. The CDR3 covers 14 residues. CDR3 in DNA: TGTGCCAGCAGTGGGAGGACAAGAGACTACGAGCAGTACTTC. This gives the protein CASSGRTRDYEQYF.

This clonotype was picked up many times. The chain links TRBV2 to TRBJ2-7; no reliable D call. There are 15 residues in the CDR3. V lost 1 base and J lost 0, with 10 bases in between. CDR1 and CDR2 (germline): SNHLY, FYNNEI. The CDR3 nucleotides are TGTGCCAGCAGTGAAGGGGGTAGCTACTCCTACGAGCAGTACTTC. Translating it yields CASSEGGSYSYEQYF.

CDR3 DNA: TGTGCCAGCAGCCCGTCCCGTGGGAATACTGAAGCTTTCTTT. This translates into CASSPSRGNTEAFF. This chain connects TRBV5-4 to TRBJ1-1; D gene uncertain. The V gene lost 4 bases and the J gene lost 5 bases, with 15 bases spanning the gap. This CDR3 has 14 residues. The germline V gene encodes CDR1 SGHNT and CDR2 YYREEE (reference sequence).

There are a few counts of this clonotype. This chain links TRBV3-1 with TRBJ1-2; D is possibly TRBD1 (5 bases). Germline V gene sequence: CDR1 LGHDT, CDR2 YNNKEL (reference sequence). This CDR3 is built from 18 residues. The V and J ends lost 4 bases and 7 bases respectively, with 28 bases between them. Here the CDR3 reads CASSPLNYGYQGGGGYTF. Here the CDR3 DNA reads TGTGCCAGCAGCCCATTAAACTACGGGTATCAGGGAGGTGGTGGCTACACCTTC. Supplemented by reference TRBV3-1 and TRBJ1-2, the full variable domain reads DTAVSQTPKYLVTQMGNDKSIKCEQNLGHDTMYWYKQDSKKFLKIMFSYNNKELIINETVPNRFSPKSPDKAHLNLHINSLELGDSAVYFCASSPLNYGYQGGGGYTFGSGTRLTVV.

The V and J genes are TRBV6-2 or TRBV6-3 and TRBJ2-3; unclear D gene. CDR3 size: 17 residues. Germline values: CDR1 MNHEY, CDR2 SVGEGT. Trimming cost V 2 bases and J 0 bases, with 15 bases left between them. The CDR3 sequence is CASSYPPERPSTDTQYF. The CDR3 DNA reads TGTGCCAGCAGTTACCCCCCAGAGCGCCCTAGCACAGATACGCAGTATTTT.

This clonotype was detected a few times. The chain has TRBV24-1 and TRBJ2-1; the D is unclear. The CDR3 extends over 13 amino acids. V was cut by 5 bases and J by 4 bases, with 8 bases left in between. Germline lookup yields CDR1 KGHDR and CDR2 SFDVKD. The CDR3 DNA reads TGTGCCACCAGTGCCTACCGATACAATGAGCAGTTCTTC. Amino acid sequence: CATSAYRYNEQFF.

In its sample, this clonotype was seen a few times. The chain links TRBV5-1 to TRBJ2-7; maybe TRBD1 (5 bases). Trimming left V 0 bases short and J 3 bases short, with 16 bases between. This CDR3 region has 16 residues. Germline V gene sequence: CDR1 SGHRS, CDR2 YFSETQ. The CDR3 region is CASSLAPGHAYYEQYF. The CDR3 DNA is TGCGCCAGCAGCTTGGCCCCTGGACACGCTTACTACGAGCAGTACTTC.

This clonotype was observed a handful of times. The chain couples TRBV5-6 to TRBJ2-7; D is possibly TRBD2 (5 bases). The CDR3 covers 14 residues. The germline V gene has CDR1 SGHDT and CDR2 YYEEEE. Trimming took off 4 bases at V and 3 bases at J, with 14 bases between the two ends. CDR3 loop: CASSGYWESYEQYF. CDR3 DNA: TGTGCCAGCAGCGGGTATTGGGAGAGCTACGAGCAGTACTTC.

This clonotype was seen a handful of times. The chain is built from TRBV5-1 and TRBJ1-1; the D gene is possibly TRBD1 (5 bases). The CDR3 totals 18 residues. Trimming took 0 bases from V and 0 from J, leaving 18 bases between them. Per the germline V gene, CDR1 is SGHRS and CDR2 is YFSETQ. The CDR3 loop is CASSLAVRQTPMNTEAFF. DNA of the CDR3: TGCGCCAGCAGCTTGGCCGTACGACAGACCCCTATGAACACTGAAGCTTTCTTT. Drawing the rest from reference TRBV5-1 and TRBJ1-1, the complete variable domain is KAGVTQTPRYLIKTRGQQVTLSCSPISGHRSVSWYQQTPGQGLQFLFEYFSETQRNKGNFPGRFSGRQFSNSRSEMNVSTLELGDSALYLCASSLAVRQTPMNTEAFFGQGTRLTVV.

V gene TRBV12-5 combines with J gene TRBJ2-2; D gene uncertain. Trimming took off 5 bases at V and 1 base at J, with 8 bases between the two ends. Looked up from germline, CDR1 is LGHNT and CDR2 is FRNRAP. This CDR3 region has 14 residues. The CDR3: CASGAPGNTGELFF. CDR3 bases: TGTGCTAGTGGTGCCCCAGGGAACACCGGGGAGCTGTTTTTT.